This T cell receptor beta chain derives from a study of T-cell reconstitution after alpha-beta-depleted transplantation in children. Study-level results: Some patients showed high day-60 TCRbeta diversity, which derived from surviving recipient T cells and thymic progenitors. Newly generated T cells supplied most T-cell counts and diversity one year post-transplant. Several hundred graft clones that had expanded were reportedly the source of alpha-beta T cells about two months after transplant.

With regard to this clonotype: Its antigen is unidentified.

This CDR3 region has 16 residues. The V gene's germline CDR1 is ENHRY and CDR2 SYGVKD. V dropped 4 bases and J dropped 6; count of bases not matched to a gene: 10. Unique molecular identifiers were built into the TCRbeta library. Each CDR3 protein gets one entry after TCRdb re-called the PCR reads with MiXCR. The sample lists some 95,000 distinct CDR3 sequences, roughly a quarter occurring once. The TCR was taken from a boy between 2 and 10 years old with acute lymphoblastic leukemia, due to receive a stem cell transplant. V and J are TRBV10-3 and TRBJ2-1; 9 positions agree with TRBD1. Source: PBMCs, taken before TCRalphabeta/CD19-depleted stem cell transplant. CDR3 bases: TGTGCCATCAGTGTGCTAGGGACAGGGCACCGCAATGAGCAGTTCTTC. Its translation: CAISVLGTGHRNEQFF.